This entry describes one TCR beta chain. Its target is not known. The same CDR3 can be traced to other DNA sequences in this sample. CDR1 SGDLS and CDR2 YYNGEE come from the germline V gene. This CDR3 is built from 14 residues. Trimming cost V 2 bases and J 2 bases, with 10 bases left between them. The data derive from a study of cytomegalovirus exposure and HLA in healthy donors. Whole-study context: Unique TCR beta sequences numbering about 100 million came from about 180 million T cells in an earlier analysis.

Broader study findings: Sequencing artifact likely explains a cluster of highly shared sequence variants. TCR beta V segments were, for the most part, productive about 90% or about 30% of the time in an earlier analysis.

The PCR made use of 60 Vbeta and 13 Jbeta primers. The table came from immunoSEQ multiplex PCR; TCRdb's copy has only in-frame clones and leaves some out. The sample lists 150,000 to 200,000 clones, 60% to 85% occurring once. The chain joins TRBV9 to TRBJ1-1; D possibly corresponds to TRBD1 (6 bases). The TCR sequence derives from a man aged 40-55 years in good health and CMV-seronegative. What was sequenced was PBMCs. The CDR3 bases are TGTGCCAGCAGCGTCACAGGGACCAACACTGAAGCTTTCTTT. This gives the protein CASSVTGTNTEAFF.